This T cell receptor (beta chain) is drawn from a study of T cell responses to AZD1222 COVID-19 vaccine. The CDR3 is 13 residues long. Trimming took off 12 bases at V and 10 bases at J, with 18 bases between the two ends. CDR1 and CDR2 from the germline V gene are KGHDR and SFDVKD. Data came from immunoSEQ multiplex PCR; TCRdb stores just in-frame clones and leaves some out. The sample has 150,000 to 200,000 clones, 70% to 90% seen once. The clonotype was recovered from an adult in good health. This chain joins TRBV24-1 and TRBJ1-6, with D maybe TRBD1 (5 bases). This specimen was peripheral blood, taken on day 0 of AZD1222 vaccination. CDR3 DNA sequence: TGTGCCCCATGCGGACATTCGGAATCACCCCTCCACTTT. The encoded protein is CAPCGHSESPLHF.